Sequencing of this TCR beta chain was carried out in a study of control samples from healthy donors and cancer patients. Sequencing was performed with immunoSEQ multiplex PCR; in TCRdb, only in-frame clones are kept and a portion is missing. The sample carries more than 25,000 clones, about nine tenths recorded once. V was pared by 2 bases and J by 7 bases, with 11 bases between. The CDR3 spans 13 residues. Germline CDR1 is MNHEY and CDR2 is SMNVEV (reference sequence). The specimen sequenced was PBMCs. The chain links TRBV27 to TRBJ1-2, with a tentative D call TRBD1 (5 bases). The sequence was collected from a man aged 45-60 years with lung cancer. In nucleotides, the CDR3 is TGTGCCAGCAGTTTAGAGTGGGGGAGTGGCTACACCTTC. Translated, it gives CASSLEWGSGYTF.